What follows are 21 T cell receptor beta chains derived from one specimen sequenced in a study of T-cell reconstitution after alpha-beta-depleted transplantation in children. Preparation of the TCRbeta library involved a method that used unique molecular identifiers. From the PCR reads, TCRdb called clonotypes with MiXCR, one entry per CDR3 protein. Of around 580,000 distinct CDR3 sequences in the sample, roughly a quarter were seen once. The sample here was PBMCs, taken before TCRalphabeta/CD19-depleted stem cell transplant. These receptors came from a boy under two years old with Wiskott-Aldrich syndrome, due to receive a stem cell transplant.

This clonotype showed up just a few times. This chain uses TRBV5-1 with TRBJ2-7; D might be TRBD1 (6 bases). CDR3 length: 15 amino acids. The ends were cut back, 4 bases at V and 2 bases at J, with 16 bases in the middle. Germline-derived CDR1 and CDR2 are SGHRS and YFSETQ. The CDR3 coding sequence is TGCGCCAGCAGCGGAAGTTTAGGGGGAACCTACGAGCAGTACTTC. Translating gives CASSGSLGGTYEQYF.

V usage is TRBV7-9 and J usage is TRBJ2-1; 12 bases match TRBD2. This CDR3 is 14 amino acids long. J lost 9 bases, V lost 5 bases, and 5 bases had no gene match. Germline CDR1 and CDR2: SEHNR and FQNEAQ (reference sequence). For the CDR3, the DNA is TGTGCCAGCAGCCGACTAGCGGGAGCTGCTGAGCAGTTCTTC. Protein: CASSRLAGAAEQFF.

This clonotype appeared a few times. This chain joins TRBV5-6 and TRBJ2-5; no clear D. Germline V gene sequence: CDR1 SGHDT, CDR2 YYEEEE. The CDR3 consists of 15 residues. V lost 0 bases to trimming and J lost 3 bases, with 12 bases between them. The CDR3 DNA follows: TGTGCCAGCAGCTTGGGTCCTCAGCTTGAAGAGACCCAGTACTTC. It yields the protein CASSLGPQLEETQYF.

This clonotype was seen a few times. The rearrangement uses TRBV7-3 and TRBJ2-1; 9 bases are shared with TRBD1. CDR3 length: 18 residues. In germline, CDR1 is SGHTA, CDR2 FQGTGA. After removal of 5 bases from V and 4 bases from J, the junction contained 15 bases not matched to a gene. The CDR3 DNA is TGTGCCAGCAGCCCTGTCCCGGGACAGGGCCCGATATACAATGAGCAGTTCTTC. It encodes CASSPVPGQGPIYNEQFF.

The V call is TRBV7-8, the J call TRBJ2-1, with TRBD2 matching 10 bases. After removal of 3 bases from V and 9 bases from J, the junction contained 8 bases not matched to a gene. The CDR3 is 15 amino acids. The germline V gene has CDR1 SGHVS and CDR2 FQNEAQ. In DNA, the CDR3 is TGTGCCAGCAGCTTGCGAGCGGGAGGGCAGATTGAGCAGTTCTTC. Amino acid sequence: CASSLRAGGQIEQFF.

In DNA form, the CDR3 reads TGTGCCAGCAGCATCGGACTAGCCCACGAGACCCAGTACTTC. Translating it yields CASSIGLAHETQYF. V is TRBV5-6 and J is TRBJ2-5; 8 bases align to TRBD2. V trimming: 4 bases; J trimming: 5 bases; junction bases outside the gene matches: 7. Germline V gene sequence: CDR1 SGHDT, CDR2 YYEEEE. The CDR3 covers 14 residues.

The J gene is TRBJ2-1, the V gene TRBV3-1, with TRBD2 matching 12 bases. Unmatched junction bases numbered 5, after V lost 4 bases and J lost 4 bases. The CDR3 has 16 amino acids. The germline V gene encodes CDR1 LGHDT and CDR2 YNNKEL (reference sequence). The CDR3: CASSPLAGGYYNEQFF. CDR3 sequence (DNA): TGTGCCAGCAGCCCACTAGCGGGAGGCTATTACAATGAGCAGTTCTTC.

The chain couples TRBV7-3 to TRBJ2-3; 11 bases align to TRBD2. The CDR3 extends over 15 amino acids. Trimming cost V 10 bases and J 3 bases; bases outside gene matches: 9. From germline, CDR1 is SGHTA and CDR2 FQGTGA. The CDR3 nucleotides read TGTGCCACCTCCTTAGCGGGAGGGCCGACAGATACGCAGTATTTT. As protein: CATSLAGGPTDTQYF.

A few counts support this clonotype. The rearrangement uses TRBV5-1 and TRBJ2-5; TRBD2 agrees at 7 bases. CDR3 length equals 20 residues. Germline V gene sequence: CDR1 SGHRS, CDR2 YFSETQ. Trimming at V came to 0 bases and at J to 0 bases, leaving 17 bases not matched to a gene. The CDR3 protein is CASSLVRRASGNGYQETQYF. CDR3 in DNA: TGCGCCAGCAGCTTGGTTCGTAGGGCTAGCGGAAATGGTTACCAAGAGACCCAGTACTTC.

The chain carries TRBV20-1 and TRBJ2-7; TRBD1 aligns across 8 bases. This CDR3 region has 14 residues. The J segment lost 2 bases and the V segment lost 5 bases, leaving 8 bases of the junction unmatched. Germline V CDR1 and CDR2: DFQATT, SNEGSKA (reference sequence). The CDR3 reads CSAPGQGNPYEQYF. CDR3 DNA sequence: TGCAGTGCTCCCGGACAGGGTAACCCCTACGAGCAGTACTTC.

V gene TRBV5-1 combines with J gene TRBJ2-5, with 11 bases aligning to TRBD2. The CDR3 contains 18 residues. Germline CDR1 reads SGHRS; CDR2 reads YFSETQ. Unmatched junction bases numbered 9, after V lost 0 bases and J lost 2 bases. For the CDR3, the DNA is TGCGCCAGCAGCTTGGCACAAACTAGCGGGAGTTGGCAAGAGACCCAGTACTTC. Translating it yields CASSLAQTSGSWQETQYF.

The chain carries TRBV27 and TRBJ1-6; possibly TRBD1 for D (6 bases). The CDR3 sequence is 15 residues long. Per germline, CDR1 MNHEY and CDR2 SMNVEV (reference sequence). V was pared by 2 bases and J by 8 bases, with 13 bases between. Here the CDR3 DNA reads TGTGCCAGCAGTTTACGAGGGGGGTCCGATTCACCCCTCCACTTT. It is translated as CASSLRGGSDSPLHF.

V usage is TRBV27 and J usage is TRBJ2-7, with unresolved D. The V end lost 6 bases, the J end lost 0 bases, and 12 bases lay between the germline ends. CDR1 and CDR2 (germline): MNHEY, SMNVEV (reference sequence). CDR3 length: 14 amino acids. In DNA form, the CDR3 reads TGTGCCAGCAGGGGTCGATTAAACTCCTACGAGCAGTACTTC. Protein sequence: CASRGRLNSYEQYF.

This clonotype was detected only a few times. The chain has TRBV7-2 and TRBJ2-6; D gene ambiguous. CDR1 and CDR2 from the germline V gene are SGHTA and FQGNSA. V shed 3 bases and J shed 0 bases, with 9 bases lying between them. The CDR3 consists of 16 residues. The CDR3 region is CASSFARPSGANVLTF. CDR3 sequence (DNA): TGTGCCAGCAGCTTCGCACGACCCTCTGGGGCCAACGTCCTGACTTTC.

The rearrangement joins TRBV20-1 to TRBJ2-7, with a weak D call TRBD2 (6 bases). Germline assignment: CDR1 DFQATT and CDR2 SNEGSKA (reference sequence). The V gene lost 3 bases and the J gene lost 4 bases, with 16 bases spanning the gap. This CDR3 comprises 14 residues. The CDR3 coding sequence is TGCAGTGCTAGCGGGGCTAGCGCAAGTTACGAGCAGTACTTC. Encoded protein: CSASGASASYEQYF.

V is TRBV27 and J is TRBJ2-6, with D unclear. Germline-derived CDR1 and CDR2 are MNHEY and SMNVEV (reference sequence). The CDR3 extends over 15 amino acids. V was clipped by 3 bases and J by 2 bases, with 8 bases between them. The CDR3: CASSLRITGANVLTF. The CDR3 nucleotides are TGTGCCAGCAGTTTGCGTATCACTGGGGCCAACGTCCTGACTTTC.

This clonotype was counted between two and nine times. The chain recombines TRBV5-5 with TRBJ2-1; D could derive from TRBD1 or TRBD2 (5 bases each). The V gene lost 5 bases and the J gene lost 6 bases, with 18 bases spanning the gap. This CDR3 has 15 residues. Germline loops: CDR1 SGHKS, CDR2 YYEKEE (reference sequence). The CDR3 bases are TGTGCCAGCAGTTACCGGGACCCATGGCGCAATGAGCAGTTCTTC. It is translated as CASSYRDPWRNEQFF.

V gene TRBV12-3 or TRBV12-4 combines with J gene TRBJ2-7; 10 nucleotides agree with TRBD2. The CDR3 runs 14 residues. V lost 6 bases and J lost 6; bases outside the gene matches: 8. Here the CDR3 DNA reads TGTGCCAGCAGCTCTCTAGCGGGAGTGCTCGAGCAGTACTTC. Translating it yields CASSSLAGVLEQYF.

The chain employs TRBV5-1 and TRBJ2-1; 10 nucleotides align to TRBD1. The CDR3 has 13 amino acids. V trimming: 4 bases; J trimming: 10 bases; junction bases outside the gene matches: 5. Per germline, CDR1 SGHRS and CDR2 YFSETQ. The CDR3 spells CASSTGQGTEQFF. The CDR3 DNA reads as TGCGCCAGCAGCACGGGACAGGGGACGGAGCAGTTCTTC.

This clonotype has just a few counts. The chain is built from TRBV9 and TRBJ1-6; D not resolved. V lost 0 bases to trimming and J lost 0 bases, with 10 bases between them. The germline gives CDR1 SGDLS, CDR2 YYNGEE. The CDR3 is 17 residues long. CDR3 residues: CASSVGPSSSYNSPLHF. CDR3 DNA: TGTGCCAGCAGCGTAGGGCCTTCGAGCTCCTATAATTCACCCCTCCACTTT.

In this sample, this clonotype turned up a few times. The genes are TRBV4-1 and TRBJ2-1; the D gene is possibly TRBD2 (6 bases). Germline V gene sequence: CDR1 MGHRA, CDR2 YSYEKL. The CDR3 runs to 16 residues. V was cut by 1 base and J by 9 bases, with 19 bases left in between. CDR3 bases: TGCGCCAGCAGCCAAGTCTTTCCGGCGGGAATGAGTGAGCAGTTCTTC. Translating it yields CASSQVFPAGMSEQFF.